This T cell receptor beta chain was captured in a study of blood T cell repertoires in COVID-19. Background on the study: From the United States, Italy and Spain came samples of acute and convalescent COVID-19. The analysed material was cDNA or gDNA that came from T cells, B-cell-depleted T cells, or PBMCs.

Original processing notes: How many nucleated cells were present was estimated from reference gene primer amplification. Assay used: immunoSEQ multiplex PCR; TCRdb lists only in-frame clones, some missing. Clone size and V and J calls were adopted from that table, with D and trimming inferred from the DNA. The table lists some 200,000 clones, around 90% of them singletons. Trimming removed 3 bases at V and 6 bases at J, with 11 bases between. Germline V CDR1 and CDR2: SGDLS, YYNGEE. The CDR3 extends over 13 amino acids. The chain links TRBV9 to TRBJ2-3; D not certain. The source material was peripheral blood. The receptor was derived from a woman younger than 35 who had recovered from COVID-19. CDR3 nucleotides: TGTGCCAGCAGCGCCAATGGGCCCGATACGCAGTATTTT. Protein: CASSANGPDTQYF.